This T cell receptor (beta chain) was found in a study of T cell responses to AZD1222 COVID-19 vaccine. General study results and limits: Samples come after the peak T cell response, not at day 14. Donor demographics were predominantly white British with a female majority; clonal diversity may be underestimated. Two doses of AZD1222 preceded a rise in Spike-specific TCR breadth and depth.

Second-dose timings of about 4 or about 12 weeks were pooled. The J segment lost 5 bases and the V segment lost 4 bases, leaving 15 bases of the junction unmatched. Germline CDR1 is MNHEY and CDR2 is SVGEGT. The CDR3 consists of 17 residues. Notes on this clone: The antigen remains unidentified.

Sequenced by immunoSEQ multiplex PCR; TCRdb stores in-frame clones only, minus some. The sample holds roughly 120,000 clones, around 83% seen once. V usage is TRBV6-2 or TRBV6-3 and J usage is TRBJ2-3; 7 bases map to TRBD1. Sequencing was performed on peripheral blood, taken 28 days after the second AZD1222 dose. This sequence was found in an adult who received the AZD1222 COVID-19 vaccine. CDR3 sequence reads: CASSSVHLGQSLDTQYF. CDR3 bases: TGTGCCAGCAGTTCCGTCCATTTGGGACAGTCATTAGATACGCAGTATTTT.